What follows describes a single TCR beta chain. Its antigen is unknown. All CD8+ T cell subsets were sorted in triplicate at fewer than 350,000 cells each. This sample was included in a study of CXCR3-negative and CXCR3-positive naive CD8 T cells. The study's findings and limits: The TRB CDR3s that CXCR3-positive naive cells carried were more hydrophobic than those of CXCR3-negative naive cells.

Via 5' RACE with UMI labels, TRB cDNA libraries were prepared. From the 5' RACE reads, TCRdb lists one entry per CDR3 protein and no DNA. The data show under 8,000 distinct CDR3 sequences, and the top ten clones hold 1.8%. The TCR was taken from a human donor in good health. Some clones in this sample may be carry-over from other donors' samples. The sample taken for sequencing was naive CXCR3- CD8+ T cells from blood. Subset: CD45RO-CCR7+CD27+CD95- naive CD8+ T cells lacking CXCR3 (TNR3-).

The CDR3 loop reads CASSPTAGEAFF. The J gene is TRBJ1-1, the V gene TRBV18. Per germline, CDR1 KGHSH and CDR2 LQKENI. This CDR3 spans 12 amino acids.